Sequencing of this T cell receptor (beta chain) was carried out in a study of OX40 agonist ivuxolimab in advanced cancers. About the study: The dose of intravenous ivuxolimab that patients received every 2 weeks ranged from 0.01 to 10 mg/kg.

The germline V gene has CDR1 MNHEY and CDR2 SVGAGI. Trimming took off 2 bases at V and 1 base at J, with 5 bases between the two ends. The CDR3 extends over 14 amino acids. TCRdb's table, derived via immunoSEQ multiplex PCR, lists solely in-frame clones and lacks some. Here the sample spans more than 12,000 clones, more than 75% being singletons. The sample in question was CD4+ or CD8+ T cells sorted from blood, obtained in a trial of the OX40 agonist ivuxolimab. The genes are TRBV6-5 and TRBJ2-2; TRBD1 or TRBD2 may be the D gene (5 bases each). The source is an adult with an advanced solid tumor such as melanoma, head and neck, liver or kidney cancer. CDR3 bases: TGTGCCAGCAGTTACGGGGGGAACACCGGGGAGCTGTTTTTT. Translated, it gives CASSYGGNTGELFF.